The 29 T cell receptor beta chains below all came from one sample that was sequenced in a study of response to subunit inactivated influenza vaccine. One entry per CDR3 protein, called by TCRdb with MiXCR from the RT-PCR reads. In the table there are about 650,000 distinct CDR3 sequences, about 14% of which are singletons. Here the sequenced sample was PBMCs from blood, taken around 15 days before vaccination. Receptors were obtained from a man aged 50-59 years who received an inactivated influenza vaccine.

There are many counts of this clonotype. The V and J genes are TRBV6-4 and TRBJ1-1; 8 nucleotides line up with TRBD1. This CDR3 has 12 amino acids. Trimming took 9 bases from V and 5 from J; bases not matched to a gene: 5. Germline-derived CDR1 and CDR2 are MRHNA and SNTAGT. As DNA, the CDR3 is TGTGCCAGAACAGGGGGTGGTACTGAAGCTTTCTTT. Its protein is CARTGGGTEAFF.

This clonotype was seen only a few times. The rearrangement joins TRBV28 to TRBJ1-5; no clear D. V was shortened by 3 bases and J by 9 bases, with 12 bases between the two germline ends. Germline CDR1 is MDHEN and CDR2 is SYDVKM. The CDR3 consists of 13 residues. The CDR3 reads CASSFPVGMPQHF. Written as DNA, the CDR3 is TGTGCCAGCAGTTTTCCGGTTGGGATGCCCCAGCATTTT.

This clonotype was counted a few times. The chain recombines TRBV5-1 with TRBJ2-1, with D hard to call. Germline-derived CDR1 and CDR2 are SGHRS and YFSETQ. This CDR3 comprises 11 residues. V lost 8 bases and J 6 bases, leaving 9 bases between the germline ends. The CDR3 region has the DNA TGCGCCAGTCATGCTTCCAATGAGCAGTTCTTC. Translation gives CASHASNEQFF. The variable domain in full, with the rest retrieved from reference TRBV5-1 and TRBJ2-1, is KAGVTQTPRYLIKTRGQQVTLSCSPISGHRSVSWYQQTPGQGLQFLFEYFSETQRNKGNFPGRFSGRQFSNSRSEMNVSTLELGDSALYLCASHASNEQFFGPGTRLTVL.

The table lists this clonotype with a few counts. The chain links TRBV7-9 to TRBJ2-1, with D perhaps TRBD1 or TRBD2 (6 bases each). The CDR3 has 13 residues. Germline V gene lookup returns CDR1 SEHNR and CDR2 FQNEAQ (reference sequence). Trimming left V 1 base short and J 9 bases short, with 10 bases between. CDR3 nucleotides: TGTGCCAGCAGCTTAGGAGGGGGGTCTGAGCAGTTCTTC. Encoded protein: CASSLGGGSEQFF.

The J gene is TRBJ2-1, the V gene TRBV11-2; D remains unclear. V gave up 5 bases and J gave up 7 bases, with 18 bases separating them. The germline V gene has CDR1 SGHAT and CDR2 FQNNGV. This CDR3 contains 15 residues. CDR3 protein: CASSRVVLGKNEQFF. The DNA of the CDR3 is TGTGCCAGCAGCCGAGTAGTCTTGGGGAAAAATGAGCAGTTCTTC.

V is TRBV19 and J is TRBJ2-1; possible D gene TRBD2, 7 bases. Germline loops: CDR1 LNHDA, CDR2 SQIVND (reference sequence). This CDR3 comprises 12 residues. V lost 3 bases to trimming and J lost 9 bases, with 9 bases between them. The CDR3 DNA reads TGTGCCAGTAGTATCGGGGGGCTTGAGCAGTTCTTC. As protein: CASSIGGLEQFF.

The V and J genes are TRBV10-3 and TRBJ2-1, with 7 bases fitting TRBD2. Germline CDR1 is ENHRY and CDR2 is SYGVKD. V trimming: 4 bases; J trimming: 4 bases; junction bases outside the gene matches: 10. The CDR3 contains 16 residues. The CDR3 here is CAISGNSGPDYNEQFF. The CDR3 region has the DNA TGTGCCATCAGTGGTAATAGCGGGCCGGATTACAATGAGCAGTTCTTC.

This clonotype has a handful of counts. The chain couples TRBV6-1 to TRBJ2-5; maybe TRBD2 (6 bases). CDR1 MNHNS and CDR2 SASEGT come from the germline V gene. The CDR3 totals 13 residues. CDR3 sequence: CASMPGRQETQYF. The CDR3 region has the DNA TGTGCATCAATGCCCGGGAGACAAGAGACCCAGTACTTC.

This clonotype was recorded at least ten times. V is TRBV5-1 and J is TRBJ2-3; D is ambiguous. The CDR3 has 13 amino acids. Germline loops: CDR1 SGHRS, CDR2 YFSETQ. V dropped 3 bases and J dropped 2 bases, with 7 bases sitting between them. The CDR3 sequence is CASSYRYTDTQYF. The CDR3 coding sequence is TGCGCCAGCAGCTATAGATACACAGATACGCAGTATTTT.

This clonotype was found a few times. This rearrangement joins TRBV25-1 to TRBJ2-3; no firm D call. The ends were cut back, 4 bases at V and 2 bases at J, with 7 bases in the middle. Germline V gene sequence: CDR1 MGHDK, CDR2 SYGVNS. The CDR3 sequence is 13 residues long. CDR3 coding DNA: TGTGCCAGCAGTGGGCGGCACACAGATACGCAGTATTTT. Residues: CASSGRHTDTQYF.

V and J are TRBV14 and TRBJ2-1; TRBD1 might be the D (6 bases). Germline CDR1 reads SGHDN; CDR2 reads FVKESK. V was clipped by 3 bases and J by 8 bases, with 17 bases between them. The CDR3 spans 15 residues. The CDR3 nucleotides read TGTGCCAGCAGCCAGGGGGCTATCGGACAGCATGAGCAGTTCTTC. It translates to CASSQGAIGQHEQFF. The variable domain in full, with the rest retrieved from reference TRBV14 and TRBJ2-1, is EAGVTQFPSHSVIEKGQTVTLRCDPISGHDNLYWYRRVMGKEIKFLLHFVKESKQDESGMPNNRFLAERTGGTYSTLKVQPAELEDSGVYFCASSQGAIGQHEQFFGPGTRLTVL.

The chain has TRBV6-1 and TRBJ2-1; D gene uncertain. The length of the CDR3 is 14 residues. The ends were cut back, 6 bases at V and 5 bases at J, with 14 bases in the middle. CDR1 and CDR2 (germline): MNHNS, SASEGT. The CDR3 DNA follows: TGTGCCAGCAGCCCTCTGACGGTTAACAATGAGCAGTTCTTC. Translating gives CASSPLTVNNEQFF.

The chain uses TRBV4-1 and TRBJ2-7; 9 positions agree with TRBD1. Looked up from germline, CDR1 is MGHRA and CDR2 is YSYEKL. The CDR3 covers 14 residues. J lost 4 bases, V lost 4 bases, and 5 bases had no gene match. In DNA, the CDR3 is TGCGCCAGCAGCCCCCGGACAGGGGAGTACGAGCAGTACTTC. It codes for CASSPRTGEYEQYF.

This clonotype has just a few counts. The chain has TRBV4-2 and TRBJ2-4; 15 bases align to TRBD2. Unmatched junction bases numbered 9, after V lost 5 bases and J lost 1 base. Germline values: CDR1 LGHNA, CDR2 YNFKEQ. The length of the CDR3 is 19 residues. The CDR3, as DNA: TGTGCCAGCAGCAGCGGGACTAGCGGGGGGAATACGGCCAAAAACATTCAGTACTTC. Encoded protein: CASSSGTSGGNTAKNIQYF.

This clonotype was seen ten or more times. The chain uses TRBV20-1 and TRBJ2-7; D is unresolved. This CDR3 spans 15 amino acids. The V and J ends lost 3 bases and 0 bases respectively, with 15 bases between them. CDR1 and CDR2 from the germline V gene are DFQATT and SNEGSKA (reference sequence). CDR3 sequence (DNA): TGCAGTGCTAGGGGGTGGCGGTCAAGCTCCTACGAGCAGTACTTC. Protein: CSARGWRSSSYEQYF.

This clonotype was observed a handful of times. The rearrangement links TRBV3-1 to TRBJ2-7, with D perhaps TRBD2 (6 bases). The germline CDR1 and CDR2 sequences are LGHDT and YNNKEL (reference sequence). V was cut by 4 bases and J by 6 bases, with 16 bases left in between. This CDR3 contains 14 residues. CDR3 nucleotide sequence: TGTGCCAGCAGCCTGGGACTGGAGGTCCTCGAGCAGTACTTC. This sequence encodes CASSLGLEVLEQYF.

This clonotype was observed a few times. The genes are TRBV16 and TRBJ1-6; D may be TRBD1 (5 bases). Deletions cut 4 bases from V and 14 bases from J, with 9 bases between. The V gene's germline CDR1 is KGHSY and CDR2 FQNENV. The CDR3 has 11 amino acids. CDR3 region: CASSPDTALHF. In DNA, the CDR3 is TGTGCCAGCAGCCCGGACACGGCCCTCCACTTT.

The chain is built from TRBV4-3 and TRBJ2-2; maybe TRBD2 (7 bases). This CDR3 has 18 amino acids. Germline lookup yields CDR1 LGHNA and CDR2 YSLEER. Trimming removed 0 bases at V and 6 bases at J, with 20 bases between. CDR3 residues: CASSQDLWSLGGAGELFF. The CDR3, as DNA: TGCGCCAGCAGCCAAGATCTTTGGTCCCTAGGGGGGGCCGGGGAGCTGTTTTTT.

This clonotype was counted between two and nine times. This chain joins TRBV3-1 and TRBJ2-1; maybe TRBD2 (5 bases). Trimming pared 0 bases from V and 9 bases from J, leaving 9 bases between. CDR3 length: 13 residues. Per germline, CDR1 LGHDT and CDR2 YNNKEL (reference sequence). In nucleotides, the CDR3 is TGTGCCAGCAGCCAAGAACTAGTTGGTGAGCAGTTCTTC. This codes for CASSQELVGEQFF.

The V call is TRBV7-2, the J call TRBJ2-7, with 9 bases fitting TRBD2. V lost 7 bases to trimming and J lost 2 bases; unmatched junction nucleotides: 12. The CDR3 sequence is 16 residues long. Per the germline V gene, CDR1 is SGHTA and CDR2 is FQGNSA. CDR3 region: CASTWYSGGSTYEQYF. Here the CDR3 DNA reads TGTGCCAGCACCTGGTATAGCGGGGGATCTACCTACGAGCAGTACTTC.

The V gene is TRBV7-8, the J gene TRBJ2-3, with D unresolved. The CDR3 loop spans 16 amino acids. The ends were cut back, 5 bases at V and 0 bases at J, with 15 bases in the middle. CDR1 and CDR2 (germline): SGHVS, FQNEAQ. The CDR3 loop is CASSPRRFSSTDTQYF. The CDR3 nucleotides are TGTGCCAGCAGCCCCCGAAGATTTTCTAGCACAGATACGCAGTATTTT.

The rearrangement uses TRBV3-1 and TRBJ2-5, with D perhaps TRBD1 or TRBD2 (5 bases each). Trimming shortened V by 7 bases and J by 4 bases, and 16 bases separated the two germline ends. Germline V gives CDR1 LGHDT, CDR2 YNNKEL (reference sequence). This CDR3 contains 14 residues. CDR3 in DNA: TGTGCCAGCACACGCGGAGAGGGGCGAGAGACCCAGTACTTC. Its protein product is CASTRGEGRETQYF.

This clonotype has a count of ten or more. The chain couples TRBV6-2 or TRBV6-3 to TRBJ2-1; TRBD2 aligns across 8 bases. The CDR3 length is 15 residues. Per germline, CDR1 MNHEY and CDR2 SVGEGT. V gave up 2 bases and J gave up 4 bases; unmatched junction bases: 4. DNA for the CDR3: TGTGCCAGCAGTTACGGACTAGCTGCTTACAATGAGCAGTTCTTC. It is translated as CASSYGLAAYNEQFF.

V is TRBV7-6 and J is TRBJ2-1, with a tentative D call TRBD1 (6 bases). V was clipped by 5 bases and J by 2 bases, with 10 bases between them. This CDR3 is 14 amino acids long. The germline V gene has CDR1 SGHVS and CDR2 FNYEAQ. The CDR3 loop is CASSPDSPYNEQFF. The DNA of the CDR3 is TGTGCCAGCAGCCCGGACAGTCCCTACAATGAGCAGTTCTTC.

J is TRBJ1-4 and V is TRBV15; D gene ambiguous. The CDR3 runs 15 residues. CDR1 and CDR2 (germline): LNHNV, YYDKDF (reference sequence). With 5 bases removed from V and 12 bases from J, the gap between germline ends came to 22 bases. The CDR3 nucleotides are TGTGCCACCAGCCCACACCTGGGGTCCGCGAGGGAACTGTTTTTT. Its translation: CATSPHLGSARELFF.

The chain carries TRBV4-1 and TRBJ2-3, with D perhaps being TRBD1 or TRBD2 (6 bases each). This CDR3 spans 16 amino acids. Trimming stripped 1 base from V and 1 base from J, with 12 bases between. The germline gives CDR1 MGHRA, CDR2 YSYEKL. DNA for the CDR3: TGCGCCAGCAGCCAAGCTGGGGGGCTTGGCACAGATACGCAGTATTTT. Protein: CASSQAGGLGTDTQYF.

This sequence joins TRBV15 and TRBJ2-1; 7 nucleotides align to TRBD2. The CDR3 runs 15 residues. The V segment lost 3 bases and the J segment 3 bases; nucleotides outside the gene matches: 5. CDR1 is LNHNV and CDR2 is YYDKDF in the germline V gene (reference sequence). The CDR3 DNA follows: TGTGCCACCAGCAGGGGGGAGGGCCTCTACAATGAGCAGTTCTTC. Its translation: CATSRGEGLYNEQFF.

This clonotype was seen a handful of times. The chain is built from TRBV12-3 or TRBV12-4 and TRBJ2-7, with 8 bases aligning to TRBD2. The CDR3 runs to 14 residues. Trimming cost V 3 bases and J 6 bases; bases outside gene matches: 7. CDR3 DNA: TGTGCCAGCAGTTTTATGACTAGCGTAACCGAGCAGTACTTC. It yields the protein CASSFMTSVTEQYF.

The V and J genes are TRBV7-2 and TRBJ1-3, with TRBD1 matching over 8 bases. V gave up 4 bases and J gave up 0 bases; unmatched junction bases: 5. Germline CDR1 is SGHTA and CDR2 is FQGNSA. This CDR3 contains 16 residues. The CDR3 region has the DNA TGTGCCAGCAGCTCGCAGGGGGCCCTCTCTGGAAACACCATATATTTT. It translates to CASSSQGALSGNTIYF.